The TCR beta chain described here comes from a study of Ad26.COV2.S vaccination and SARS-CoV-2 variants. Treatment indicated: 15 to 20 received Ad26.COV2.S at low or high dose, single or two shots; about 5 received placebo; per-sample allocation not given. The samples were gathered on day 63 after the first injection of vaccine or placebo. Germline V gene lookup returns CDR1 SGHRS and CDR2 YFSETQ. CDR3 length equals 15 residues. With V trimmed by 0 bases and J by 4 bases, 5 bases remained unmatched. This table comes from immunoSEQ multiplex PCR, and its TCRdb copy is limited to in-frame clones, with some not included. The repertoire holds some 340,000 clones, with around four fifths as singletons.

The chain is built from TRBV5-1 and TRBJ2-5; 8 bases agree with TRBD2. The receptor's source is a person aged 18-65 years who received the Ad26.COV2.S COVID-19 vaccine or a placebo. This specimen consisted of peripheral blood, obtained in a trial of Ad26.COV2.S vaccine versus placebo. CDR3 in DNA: TGCGCCAGCAGCTTGGCCGGGGGGGGCTTAGAGACCCAGTACTTC. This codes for CASSLAGGGLETQYF.